The 17 T cell receptor beta chains presented below share a single source sample, sequenced in a study of OX40 agonist ivuxolimab in advanced cancers. Assay used: immunoSEQ multiplex PCR; TCRdb lists only in-frame clones, some missing. In the table there are some 51,000 clones, about 86% of which are singletons. The sequences come from CD4+ or CD8+ T cells sorted from blood, collected in a trial of the OX40 agonist ivuxolimab. The source of these receptors is an adult with an advanced solid tumor such as melanoma, head and neck, liver or kidney cancer.

The V and J genes are TRBV11-2 and TRBJ1-1; D uncertain. Germline CDR1 and CDR2: SGHAT and FQNNGV. CDR3 length: 14 residues. V gave up 1 base and J gave up 8 bases, with 14 bases separating them. The CDR3 here is CASSLGFGSREAFF. The CDR3 bases are TGTGCCAGCAGCTTAGGATTCGGTTCTCGGGAAGCTTTCTTT.

This chain links TRBV5-5 with TRBJ2-7; 9 nucleotides align to TRBD2. V lost 5 bases and J lost 0; bases outside the gene matches: 9. The CDR3 loop spans 16 amino acids. CDR1 is SGHKS, CDR2 YYEKEE, per germline (reference sequence). CDR3 nucleotides: TGTGCCAGCAGATCGTATAGCGGGAGCTCCTCCTACGAGCAGTACTTC. Protein: CASRSYSGSSSYEQYF.

The gene calls are TRBV5-4 and TRBJ1-2; 9 bases are shared with TRBD1. V lost 4 bases to trimming and J lost 3 bases; unmatched junction nucleotides: 7. The CDR3 runs 15 residues. The germline CDR1 and CDR2 sequences are SGHNT and YYREEE (reference sequence). Here the CDR3 DNA reads TGTGCCAGCAGCCCAGGGACAGGGCGGGACTATGGCTACACCTTC. This gives the protein CASSPGTGRDYGYTF.

The CDR3 DNA follows: TGTGCCAGCAGCTTTTACCGGACAGGGCACTATGGCTACACCTTC. Its protein product is CASSFYRTGHYGYTF. The chain links TRBV7-8 to TRBJ1-2, with 8 bases fitting TRBD1. The CDR3 contains 15 residues. J lost 3 bases, V lost 3 bases, and 6 bases had no gene match. Germline assignment: CDR1 SGHVS and CDR2 FQNEAQ.

In this sample, this clone turned up a few times. This chain uses TRBV2 with TRBJ2-7; 14 bases match TRBD2. Germline lookup yields CDR1 SNHLY and CDR2 FYNNEI. The V gene end was trimmed by 10 bases and the J gene end by 4 bases; junction bases not matched to a gene: 6. The CDR3 covers 14 residues. In DNA, the CDR3 is TGTGCCACCTCCGGACTAGCGGGAGGTTACGAGCAGTACTTC. This encodes CATSGLAGGYEQYF.

The chain employs TRBV2 and TRBJ1-5, with a possible D match to TRBD1 (6 bases). The V end was cut by 7 bases, the J end by 7 bases, with 17 bases between. CDR1 and CDR2 from the germline V gene are SNHLY and FYNNEI. The CDR3 is 14 residues long. This chain's CDR3 is CASTLGGQRQPQHF. The CDR3 DNA follows: TGTGCCAGCACCCTGGGGGGGCAGAGACAGCCCCAGCATTTT.

The V gene is TRBV7-9, the J gene TRBJ1-6, with TRBD1 as a possible D gene (5 bases). Germline V lookup: CDR1 SEHNR, CDR2 FQNEAQ (reference sequence). This CDR3 region has 14 residues. The germline V and J ends were trimmed by 1 base and 6 bases, with 7 bases remaining between them. The CDR3 region has the DNA TGTGCCAGCAGCTTAGTGGGACGTAATTCACCCCTCCACTTT. Translation gives CASSLVGRNSPLHF.

This clone was counted between two and nine times. The chain couples TRBV28 to TRBJ2-1, with D possibly matching TRBD2 (6 bases). This CDR3 has 15 amino acids. Trimming pared 8 bases from V and 0 bases from J, leaving 14 bases between. CDR1 MDHEN and CDR2 SYDVKM come from the germline V gene. The DNA of the CDR3 is TGTGCCAGCCGTTACGGGAGCCCCTCCTACAATGAGCAGTTCTTC. This sequence encodes CASRYGSPSYNEQFF.

This chain joins TRBV2 and TRBJ2-2, with 7 bases aligning to TRBD1. The CDR3 consists of 14 residues. CDR1 is SNHLY and CDR2 is FYNNEI in the germline V gene. The J segment lost 6 bases and the V segment lost 3 bases, leaving 4 bases of the junction unmatched. CDR3 sequence reads: CASSDYRGAGELFF. In nucleotides, the CDR3 is TGTGCCAGCAGTGACTACAGGGGAGCCGGGGAGCTGTTTTTT.

The chain uses TRBV11-2 and TRBJ1-1; a possible D gene is TRBD1 (5 bases). Germline values: CDR1 SGHAT, CDR2 FQNNGV. There are 15 residues in the CDR3. V was trimmed by 0 bases and J by 1 base, leaving 9 bases between them. CDR3 residues: CASSLDRQGNTEAFF. The CDR3 DNA follows: TGTGCCAGCAGCTTAGATCGGCAGGGGAACACTGAAGCTTTCTTT.

The chain uses TRBV18 and TRBJ1-1, with a weak D call TRBD1 (5 bases). Germline loops: CDR1 KGHSH, CDR2 LQKENI. V was cut by 1 base and J by 3 bases, with 15 bases left in between. The CDR3 covers 16 residues. The chain's CDR3 is CASSPLREEVDTEAFF. For the CDR3, the DNA is TGTGCCAGCTCACCACTCAGGGAGGAGGTGGACACTGAAGCTTTCTTT.

CDR3 nucleotides: TGCGCCAGCACGCAGGGAATCCCGGGACTAGCGGGAGTGATGAATGAGCAGTTCTTC. This gives the protein CASTQGIPGLAGVMNEQFF. The rearrangement links TRBV5-1 to TRBJ2-1; TRBD2 agrees at 14 bases. CDR1 is SGHRS and CDR2 is YFSETQ in the germline V gene. J lost 7 bases, V lost 6 bases, and 18 bases had no gene match. This CDR3 has 19 amino acids.

The chain has TRBV28 and TRBJ2-5; D ambiguous. Germline lookup yields CDR1 MDHEN and CDR2 SYDVKM. This CDR3 contains 11 residues. V lost 3 bases to trimming and J lost 7 bases, with 6 bases between them. CDR3 amino acids: CASSLRWTQYF. CDR3 DNA sequence: TGTGCCAGCAGTTTGCGCTGGACCCAGTACTTC.

The rearrangement joins TRBV10-1 to TRBJ2-4, with D possibly called TRBD1 or TRBD2 (5 bases each). The germline gives CDR1 WNHNN, CDR2 SYGVQD (reference sequence). The CDR3 has 15 amino acids. Trimming pared 2 bases from V and 1 base from J, leaving 9 bases between. The CDR3 is CASSEGWGAKNIQYF. The CDR3 nucleotides read TGCGCCAGCAGTGAGGGTTGGGGGGCCAAAAACATTCAGTACTTC.

In DNA form, the CDR3 reads TGCGCCAGCAGTCTCTCTGGCACAGATACGCAGTATTTT. Encoded protein: CASSLSGTDTQYF. The V call is TRBV10-1, the J call TRBJ2-3, with unresolved D. V lost 5 bases and J 1 base, leaving 7 bases between the germline ends. The CDR3 runs 13 residues. The germline V gene has CDR1 WNHNN and CDR2 SYGVQD (reference sequence).

This clone was observed once. The chain carries TRBV28 and TRBJ2-6; TRBD1 agrees at 9 bases. Germline CDR1 and CDR2: MDHEN and SYDVKM. CDR3 length: 17 residues. V was pared by 7 bases and J by 0 bases, with 7 bases of the junction left unmatched. The CDR3 reads CASKTGGHLSGANVLTF. CDR3 nucleotide sequence: TGTGCCAGCAAAACAGGGGGCCACCTCTCTGGGGCCAACGTCCTGACTTTC.

J is TRBJ2-2 and V is TRBV5-4; the D is unclear. Trimming removed 4 bases at V and 5 bases at J, with 9 bases between. This CDR3 comprises 13 residues. The germline gives CDR1 SGHNT, CDR2 YYREEE (reference sequence). In DNA, the CDR3 is TGTGCCAGCAGCGTAGACTTTACCGGGGAGCTGTTTTTT. Its protein is CASSVDFTGELFF.